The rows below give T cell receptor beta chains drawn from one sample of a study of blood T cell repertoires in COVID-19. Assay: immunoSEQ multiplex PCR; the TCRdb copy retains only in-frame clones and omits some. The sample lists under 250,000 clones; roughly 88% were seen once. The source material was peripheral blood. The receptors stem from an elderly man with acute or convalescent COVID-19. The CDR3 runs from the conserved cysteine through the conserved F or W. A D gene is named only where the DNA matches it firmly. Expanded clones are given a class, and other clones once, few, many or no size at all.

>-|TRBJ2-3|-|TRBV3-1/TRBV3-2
CASSQVGADTQYF
TGTGCCAGCAGCCAAGTAGGGGCAGATACGCAGTATTTT
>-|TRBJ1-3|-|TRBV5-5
CASSLESGAVNSGNTIYF
TGTGCCAGCAGCTTGGAATCAGGGGCCGTTAACTCTGGAAACACCATATATTTT
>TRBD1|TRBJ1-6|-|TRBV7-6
CASSRTGGSYNSPLHF
TGTGCCAGCAGCCGGACAGGGGGCTCCTATAATTCACCCCTCCACTTT
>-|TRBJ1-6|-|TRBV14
CASSRDSNSPLHF
TGTGCCAGCAGCCGGGACTCAAATTCACCCCTCCACTTT
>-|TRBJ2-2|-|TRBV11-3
CASSPFGAANTGELFF
TGTGCCAGCAGCCCGTTTGGGGCCGCGAACACCGGGGAGCTGTTTTTT
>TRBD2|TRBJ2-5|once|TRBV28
CASSVSGRPLETQYF
TGTGCCAGCAGCGTTAGCGGGAGGCCCCTAGAGACCCAGTACTTC
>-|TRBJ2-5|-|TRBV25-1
CASSEMGFWTRPQETQYF
TGTGCCAGCAGTGAAATGGGGTTTTGGACACGGCCTCAAGAGACCCAGTACTTC
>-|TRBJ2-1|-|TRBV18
CASSPLITNNEQFF
TGTGCCAGCTCACCACTAATAACTAACAATGAGCAGTTCTTC
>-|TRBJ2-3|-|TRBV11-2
CASGTRGARPPDTQYF
TGTGCCAGCGGCACCAGGGGGGCGAGGCCCCCGGATACGCAGTATTTT
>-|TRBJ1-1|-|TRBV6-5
CASNREPNTEAFF
TGTGCCAGCAACCGGGAGCCGAACACTGAAGCTTTCTTT
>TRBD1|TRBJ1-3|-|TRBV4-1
CASSNDRGRSSGNTIYF
TGCGCCAGCAGCAATGACAGGGGAAGAAGCTCTGGAAACACCATATATTTT
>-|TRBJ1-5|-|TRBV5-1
CASSLEGRGGNQPQHF
TGCGCCAGCAGCTTGGAAGGCAGGGGAGGGAATCAGCCCCAGCATTTT
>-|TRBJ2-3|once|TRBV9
CASSATQGMGSTDTQYF
TGTGCCAGCAGCGCCACACAGGGTATGGGTAGCACAGATACGCAGTATTTT
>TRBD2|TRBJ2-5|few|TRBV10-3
CAISDPGLAGDQETQYF
TGTGCCATCAGTGACCCAGGACTAGCGGGGGACCAAGAGACCCAGTACTTC
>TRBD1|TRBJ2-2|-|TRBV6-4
CASSGQGTGELFF
TGTGCCAGCAGTGGACAGGGAACCGGGGAGCTGTTTTTT
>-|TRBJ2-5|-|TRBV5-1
CASSLQDGETQYF
TGCGCCAGCAGTCTACAGGACGGGGAGACCCAGTACTTC
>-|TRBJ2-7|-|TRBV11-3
CASSFKGGYEQYF
TGTGCCAGCAGCTTTAAAGGGGGCTACGAGCAGTACTTC
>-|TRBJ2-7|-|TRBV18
CASSPSERKPYEQYF
TGTGCCAGCTCACCCAGCGAACGGAAACCCTACGAGCAGTACTTC
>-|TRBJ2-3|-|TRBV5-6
CASSLRDLRGTDTQYF
TGTGCCAGCAGCCTTCGGGACCTCCGGGGGACAGATACGCAGTATTTT
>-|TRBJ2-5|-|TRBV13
CASSLDRTQYF
TGTGCCAGCAGCTTAGATAGGACCCAGTACTTC
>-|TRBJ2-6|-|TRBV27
CASPTSPVLTF
TGTGCCAGTCCGACATCCCCCGTCCTGACTTTC
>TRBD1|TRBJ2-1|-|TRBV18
CASSPTLTGYGDNEQFF
TGTGCCAGCTCACCAACATTGACAGGGTACGGGGACAATGAGCAGTTCTTC
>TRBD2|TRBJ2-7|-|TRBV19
CASRNQYLGGERARHEQYF
TGTGCCAGTAGAAATCAATACCTGGGAGGGGAGCGGGCTCGCCACGAGCAGTACTTC
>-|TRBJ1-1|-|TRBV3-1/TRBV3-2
CASSQEGREAFF
TGTGCCAGCAGCCAAGAGGGCAGGGAAGCTTTCTTT
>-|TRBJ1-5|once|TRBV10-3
CAIRQASSNQPQHF
TGTGCCATACGACAGGCGTCGAGCAATCAGCCCCAGCATTTT
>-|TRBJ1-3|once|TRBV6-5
CASSPTVLGNTIYF
TGTGCCAGCAGTCCCACTGTACTTGGAAACACCATATATTTT
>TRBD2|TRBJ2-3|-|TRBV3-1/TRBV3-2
CASSRLAGEVTDTQYF
TGTGCCAGCAGCCGACTAGCGGGAGAAGTCACAGATACGCAGTATTTT
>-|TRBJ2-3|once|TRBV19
CASSTGHTNTDTQYF
TGTGCCAGTAGTACCGGACACACTAACACAGATACGCAGTATTTT
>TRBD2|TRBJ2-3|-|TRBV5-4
CASSSGLADTDTQYF
TGTGCCAGCAGCTCGGGACTAGCAGACACAGATACGCAGTATTTT
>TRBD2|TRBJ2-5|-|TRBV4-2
CASSQDRDSGGAARETQYF
TGTGCCAGCAGCCAAGATCGCGATAGCGGGGGGGCTGCGCGAGAGACCCAGTACTTC
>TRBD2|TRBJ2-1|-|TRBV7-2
CASSFGLAGYNEQFF
TGTGCCAGCAGTTTCGGACTAGCGGGGTACAATGAGCAGTTCTTC
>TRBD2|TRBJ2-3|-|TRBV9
CASGTGTSTSTDTQYF
TGTGCCAGCGGGACCGGGACTAGCACCAGCACAGATACGCAGTATTTT
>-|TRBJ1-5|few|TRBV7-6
CASSLAPGGSNSNQPQHF
TGTGCCAGCAGCTTAGCCCCCGGGGGTAGTAATAGCAATCAGCCCCAGCATTTT
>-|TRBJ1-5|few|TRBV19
CASSRRRGADSNQPQHF
TGTGCCAGTAGTAGGAGACGGGGGGCTGATAGCAATCAGCCCCAGCATTTT
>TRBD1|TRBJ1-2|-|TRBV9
CASSGLQGEVYGYTF
TGTGCCAGCAGCGGCTTACAGGGGGAAGTTTATGGCTACACCTTC
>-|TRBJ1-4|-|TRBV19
CASSGGIIDEKLFF
TGTGCCAGTAGTGGGGGGATAATCGACGAAAAACTGTTTTTT
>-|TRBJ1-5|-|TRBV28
CASSLSGGPHNQPQHF
TGTGCCAGCAGTTTATCCGGGGGACCCCACAATCAGCCCCAGCATTTT
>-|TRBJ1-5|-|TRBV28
CASSLRGSYSNQPQHF
TGTGCCAGCAGTTTGCGGGGATCCTATAGCAATCAGCCCCAGCATTTT
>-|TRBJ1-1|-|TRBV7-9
CASSPLPGEYEAFF
TGTGCCAGCAGTCCACTACCCGGCGAATATGAAGCTTTCTTT
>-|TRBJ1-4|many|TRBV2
CASKAGPATNEKLFF
TGTGCCAGCAAGGCAGGGCCAGCAACTAATGAAAAACTGTTTTTT
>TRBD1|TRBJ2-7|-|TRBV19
CASSRDRGDDAQYF
TGTGCCAGTTCCCGGGACAGGGGGGATGACGCTCAGTACTTC
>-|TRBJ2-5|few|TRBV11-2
CASRQNQETQYF
TGTGCCAGCCGACAGAACCAAGAGACCCAGTACTTC
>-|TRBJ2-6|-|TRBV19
CASKGGNSSGANVLTF
TGTGCCAGTAAAGGCGGGAATAGCTCTGGGGCCAACGTCCTGACTTTC
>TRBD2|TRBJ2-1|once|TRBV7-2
CASSLEVAGGYNEQFF
TGTGCCAGCAGCTTAGAGGTGGCGGGGGGATACAATGAGCAGTTCTTC
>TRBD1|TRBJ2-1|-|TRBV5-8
CASSLERGHDYNEQFF
TGTGCCAGCAGCTTGGAAAGGGGGCACGACTACAATGAGCAGTTCTTC
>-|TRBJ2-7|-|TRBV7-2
CASSLDARHLREQYF
TGTGCCAGCAGCTTAGACGCAAGACACCTACGGGAGCAGTACTTC
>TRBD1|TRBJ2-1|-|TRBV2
CASSSGTGGYNEQFF
TGTGCCAGCAGTTCCGGGACAGGGGGTTACAATGAGCAGTTCTTC
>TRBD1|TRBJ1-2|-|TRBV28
CASSTPGGPLYGYTF
TGTGCCAGCAGTACCCCAGGGGGCCCACTTTATGGCTACACCTTC
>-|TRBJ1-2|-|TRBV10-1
CASTQGIGYTF
TGCGCCAGTACACAGGGTATTGGCTACACCTTC